These 19 T cell receptor beta chains were sequenced from one sample in a study of blood T cells in healthy people across ages. Sample-barcoded 5' priming and a J-beta primer mix drove a second PCR of roughly 7 to 11 cycles. TCRdb fed the 5' RACE reads into MiXCR, producing one record per CDR3 protein. The repertoire holds around 1,800,000 distinct CDR3 sequences, with more than 35% as singletons. The sample taken for sequencing was blood. All receptors derive from a human donor in good health.

The V gene is TRBV5-1, the J gene TRBJ2-1; TRBD2 matches at 9 bases. V trimming: 0 bases; J trimming: 3 bases; junction bases outside the gene matches: 7. The length of the CDR3 is 17 residues. CDR1 and CDR2 (germline): SGHRS, YFSETQ. The CDR3 region is CASSLVAAGGYYNEQFF. The CDR3 nucleotides read TGCGCCAGCAGCTTGGTTGCAGCGGGGGGATACTACAATGAGCAGTTCTTC. Using reference TRBV5-1 and TRBJ2-1 for the parts outside the CDR3, the full variable domain is KAGVTQTPRYLIKTRGQQVTLSCSPISGHRSVSWYQQTPGQGLQFLFEYFSETQRNKGNFPGRFSGRQFSNSRSEMNVSTLELGDSALYLCASSLVAAGGYYNEQFFGPGTRLTVL.

CDR3 DNA: TGTGCCAGCAGCCCCCTCCTAGCGGGGGGGCAAACCGGGGAGCTGTTTTTT. It translates to CASSPLLAGGQTGELFF. The chain employs TRBV9 and TRBJ2-2, with 12 bases that match TRBD2. The trim removed 4 bases at V and 5 bases at J, leaving 9 bases unmatched. The germline gives CDR1 SGDLS, CDR2 YYNGEE. The CDR3 loop spans 17 amino acids. Looking up the rest from reference TRBV9 and TRBJ2-2 gives the full variable domain: DSGVTQTPKHLITATGQRVTLRCSPRSGDLSVYWYQQSLDQGLQFLIQYYNGEERAKGNILERFSAQQFPDLHSELNLSSLELGDSALYFCASSPLLAGGQTGELFFGEGSRLTVL.

This clonotype came up a few times. This chain connects TRBV4-2 to TRBJ1-4; D might be TRBD1 (6 bases). Trimming left V 0 bases short and J 8 bases short, with 16 bases between. The CDR3 loop spans 16 amino acids. CDR1 LGHNA and CDR2 YNFKEQ come from the germline V gene. CDR3 region: CASSQDQAGDVEKLFF. CDR3 coding DNA: TGTGCCAGCAGCCAAGATCAGGCAGGGGACGTCGAAAAACTGTTTTTT.

The chain employs TRBV2 and TRBJ2-4; TRBD2 agrees at 13 bases. Germline V gene data show CDR1 as SNHLY and CDR2 as FYNNEI. J gave up 8 bases and V 5 bases, and 18 bases lay outside the gene matches. This CDR3 is 19 amino acids long. The CDR3 DNA follows: TGTGCCAGCAGTCCCCGCTACACGAAGACTAGCGGGGGGTATGACATTCAGTACTTC. Translated: CASSPRYTKTSGGYDIQYF. Full variable domain (rest looked up from reference TRBV2 and TRBJ2-4): EPEVTQTPSHQVTQMGQEVILRCVPISNHLYFYWYRQILGQKVEFLVSFYNNEISEKSEIFDDQFSVERPDGSNFTLKIRSTKLEDSAMYFCASSPRYTKTSGGYDIQYFGAGTRLSVL.

The chain couples TRBV4-1 to TRBJ1-4; TRBD1 matches at 11 bases. With 4 bases clipped from V and 10 bases from J, the junction kept 11 bases outside the gene matches. This CDR3 has 16 residues. Germline V gene lookup returns CDR1 MGHRA and CDR2 YSYEKL. This CDR3 is CASSLGPGTGGGKLFF. Written as DNA, the CDR3 is TGCGCCAGCAGCCTAGGACCCGGGACAGGGGGTGGAAAACTGTTTTTT.

This clonotype has just a few counts. The J gene is TRBJ2-3, the V gene TRBV4-3; a possible D gene is TRBD2 (7 bases). Germline V gives CDR1 LGHNA, CDR2 YSLEER. The V end lost 0 bases, the J end lost 7 bases, and 23 bases lay between the germline ends. The CDR3 extends over 18 amino acids. As DNA, the CDR3 is TGCGCCAGCAGCCAAGATCTTTCGGGGGGCTACGTAAGAAATACGCAGTATTTT. Amino acids: CASSQDLSGGYVRNTQYF.

This clonotype was seen a handful of times. The V and J genes are TRBV4-3 and TRBJ2-5; 11 bases align to TRBD2. Trimming removed 0 bases from V and 5 bases from J; junction bases left unmatched: 5. CDR3 length: 16 amino acids. Germline V CDR1 and CDR2: LGHNA, YSLEER. The DNA for the CDR3 is TGCGCCAGCAGCCAAGACCCACCTAGCGGGGGGGAGACCCAGTACTTC. This codes for CASSQDPPSGGETQYF.

V is TRBV20-1 and J is TRBJ1-2; D unresolved. Trimming left V 3 bases short and J 5 bases short, with 13 bases between. Germline V gene lookup returns CDR1 DFQATT and CDR2 SNEGSKA (reference sequence). The CDR3 has 13 residues. The DNA of the CDR3 is TGCAGTGCTAGTGACGGGGTTTGGTATGGCTACACCTTC. Translating gives CSASDGVWYGYTF.

Only a few counts were recorded for this clonotype. V and J are TRBV5-6 and TRBJ1-1; D remains unclear. The CDR3 length is 15 residues. CDR1 and CDR2 from the germline V gene are SGHDT and YYEEEE. V dropped 2 bases and J dropped 6 bases, with 17 bases sitting between them. This CDR3 reads CASSFRSYRRPEAFF. The CDR3 DNA reads TGTGCCAGCAGCTTCCGCAGTTATCGTCGCCCTGAAGCTTTCTTT.

V and J are TRBV20-1 and TRBJ2-5; D is possibly TRBD2 (7 bases). Near its end, the DNA agrees better with TRBJ2-7, so the J call may be wrong. The CDR3 has 14 amino acids. Germline values: CDR1 DFQATT, CDR2 SNEGSKA (reference sequence). CDR3 sequence: CSAGEGGHIDEQYF. The CDR3 DNA sequence: TGCAGTGCTGGGGAGGGGGGGCACATCGACGAGCAGTACTTC.

The genes are TRBV7-9 and TRBJ1-5; D uncertain. The ends were cut back, 0 bases at V and 5 bases at J, with 14 bases in the middle. Germline-derived CDR1 and CDR2 are SEHNR and FQNEAQ (reference sequence). This CDR3 has 16 amino acids. The DNA of the CDR3 is TGTGCCAGCAGCTTAGCTCTTGAGTCGTTCCATCAGCCCCAGCATTTT. It is translated as CASSLALESFHQPQHF.

In DNA form, the CDR3 reads TGTGCCAGCAGTCCCTGCGGGGAGCAGTACTTC. Translated: CASSPCGEQYF. The chain links TRBV7-9 to TRBJ2-4, with a possible D match to TRBD2 (6 bases). The V and J ends lost 6 bases and 13 bases respectively, with 13 bases between them. From germline, CDR1 is SEHNR and CDR2 FQNEAQ (reference sequence). This CDR3 region has 11 residues.

This clonotype was recorded a few times. The chain has TRBV14 and TRBJ2-1; the D gene is possibly TRBD2 (7 bases). The V gene lost 4 bases and the J gene lost 5 bases, with 18 bases spanning the gap. This CDR3 is built from 16 residues. Germline V gene sequence: CDR1 SGHDN, CDR2 FVKESK. The chain's CDR3 is CASSPWAAGANNEQFF. CDR3 bases: TGTGCCAGCAGCCCCTGGGCGGCGGGGGCTAACAATGAGCAGTTCTTC.

This clonotype appeared a few times. This chain connects TRBV5-5 to TRBJ2-1, with D hard to call. CDR1 is SGHKS, CDR2 YYEKEE, per germline (reference sequence). Trimming removed 1 base from V and 11 bases from J, with 16 bases in between. The CDR3 runs 14 residues. The CDR3 DNA reads TGTGCCAGCAGCTTGCTCCAGAATATTGGCCAGCAGTTCTTC. Translating gives CASSLLQNIGQQFF.

The rearrangement links TRBV6-1 to TRBJ2-6; TRBD1 aligns across 7 bases. Germline CDR1 reads MNHNS; CDR2 reads SASEGT. The junction had 13 bases not matched to a gene; V was cut back by 4 bases and J by 1 base. CDR3 length: 19 amino acids. The CDR3: CASSVDPETGHSGANVLTF. The CDR3, as DNA: TGTGCCAGCAGTGTGGATCCCGAGACAGGGCATTCTGGGGCCAACGTCCTGACTTTC.

J is TRBJ2-1 and V is TRBV10-3; 7 bases fit TRBD1. Germline V gene data show CDR1 as ENHRY and CDR2 as SYGVKD. The junction had 7 bases not matched to a gene; V was cut back by 7 bases and J by 1 base. CDR3 size: 15 residues. CDR3: CAINRDRESYNEQFF. CDR3 sequence (DNA): TGTGCCATCAATAGAGACAGGGAGTCCTACAATGAGCAGTTCTTC.

The V gene is TRBV20-1, the J gene TRBJ2-5, with TRBD2 as a possible D gene (5 bases). The CDR3 covers 13 residues. Trimming took 6 bases from V and 6 from J, leaving 17 bases between them. Germline CDR1 DFQATT, CDR2 SNEGSKA (reference sequence). The CDR3 nucleotides are TGCAGTGCCGACGGCTACGGGGTAAAGACCCAGTACTTC. It encodes CSADGYGVKTQYF.

Comments on this clonotype: The final CDR3 position lacks the conserved phenylalanine or tryptophan, pointing to a likely read error. The V and J genes are TRBV4-2 and TRBJ2-1; 10 nucleotides agree with TRBD1. After removal of 3 bases from V and 8 bases from J, the junction contained 7 bases not matched to a gene. In germline, CDR1 is LGHNA, CDR2 YNFKEQ. This CDR3 is 15 amino acids long. The CDR3 nucleotides read TGTGCCAGCAGCCAGAGAGACAGGGGGCTTGATGAGCAGTTCCTC. It specifies CASSQRDRGLDEQFL.

This clonotype was seen a few times. The gene calls are TRBV3-1 and TRBJ2-1; tentative D call: TRBD2 (6 bases). V was shortened by 1 base and J by 7 bases, with 8 bases between the two germline ends. CDR3 size: 13 residues. Looked up from germline, CDR1 is LGHDT and CDR2 is YNNKEL (reference sequence). The DNA of the CDR3 is TGTGCCAGCAGCCAAGGGGAGGCGAATGAGCAGTTCTTC. It yields the protein CASSQGEANEQFF.